These 23 T cell receptor beta chains were sequenced from one sample in a study of shared T cell receptors in the human thymus. Here immunoSEQ multiplex PCR was the method, and the copy in TCRdb shows in-frame clones only, minus some. Of about 710,000 clones listed, about 87% are singletons. The sample also formed part of further work on human thymus T cells.

Material: thymocytes. Receptor source: a boy younger than two with a congenital heart defect.

The chain links TRBV10-3 to TRBJ2-7; no definite D call. With 8 bases removed from V and 0 bases from J, the gap between germline ends came to 17 bases. Germline assignment: CDR1 ENHRY and CDR2 SYGVKD. CDR3 length: 15 residues. The CDR3 reads CAIRHSVQSSYEQYF. The CDR3 nucleotides are TGTGCCATCCGCCACTCTGTACAGAGCTCCTACGAGCAGTACTTC.

The chain carries TRBV5-6 and TRBJ2-1; 8 bases are a match to TRBD2. The trim removed 6 bases at V and 7 bases at J, leaving 12 bases unmatched. This CDR3 has 15 amino acids. The germline V gene encodes CDR1 SGHDT and CDR2 YYEEEE. The CDR3, as DNA: TGTGCCAGCAACCCTCCGGGACTAGATTTTAATGAGCAGTTCTTC. Protein product: CASNPPGLDFNEQFF.

V and J are TRBV6-6 and TRBJ1-2; a weak D match, TRBD1 (6 bases). Trimming shortened V by 7 bases and J by 6 bases, and 12 bases separated the two germline ends. Germline CDR1 is MNHNY and CDR2 is SVGAGI (reference sequence). The CDR3 runs to 12 residues. The CDR3 sequence: CASTKGHDGYTF. The CDR3 nucleotides read TGTGCCAGCACCAAGGGACACGATGGCTACACCTTC.

The chain uses TRBV7-2 and TRBJ2-5; D possibly corresponds to TRBD2 (6 bases). Germline CDR1 SGHTA, CDR2 FQGNSA. This CDR3 contains 14 residues. The V and J ends lost 5 bases and 3 bases respectively, with 13 bases between them. In DNA form, the CDR3 reads TGTGCCAGCAGCGCCGGGGGATTAAAAGAGACCCAGTACTTC. Residues: CASSAGGLKETQYF.

As regards this clone: The junction and the germline gene differ at one end; a read error may be behind it. Other DNA sequences in the same sample also yield this CDR3. This chain connects TRBV5-6 to TRBJ2-2, with D hard to call. There are 18 residues in the CDR3. The V gene's germline CDR1 is SGHDT and CDR2 YYEEEE. The CDR3: CASSLAGSKPVEAGELFF. CDR3 DNA sequence: TGTGCCAGTAGCTTGGCCGGCAGCAAGCCTGTTGAGGCCGGGGAGCTGTTTTTT. The full variable domain, rest sourced from reference TRBV5-6 and TRBJ2-2, is DAGVTQSPTHLIKTRGQQVTLRCSPKSGHDTVSWYQQALGQGPQFIFQYYEEEERQRGNFPDRFSGHQFPNYSSELNVNALLLGDSALYLCASSLAGSKPVEAGELFFGEGSRLTVL.

The chain links TRBV28 to TRBJ2-6, with 7 bases lining up with TRBD1. The V gene end was trimmed by 10 bases and the J gene end by 0 bases; junction bases not matched to a gene: 12. Germline V gene lookup returns CDR1 MDHEN and CDR2 SYDVKM. The CDR3 extends over 17 amino acids. CDR3 sequence (DNA): TGTGCCACCCAAGGTCGGACAGGATACTCTGGGGCCAACGTCCTGACTTTC. It codes for CATQGRTGYSGANVLTF.

This chain links TRBV9 with TRBJ2-2, with 7 positions matching TRBD2. CDR1 and CDR2 (germline): SGDLS, YYNGEE. The CDR3 covers 14 residues. Trimming at V came to 2 bases and at J to 7 bases, leaving 5 bases not matched to a gene. The CDR3 protein is CASSVRRGDGELFF. The CDR3 nucleotides read TGTGCCAGCAGCGTGCGTCGGGGGGACGGGGAGCTGTTTTTT. Full variable domain (outside the CDR3, taken from reference TRBV9 and TRBJ2-2): DSGVTQTPKHLITATGQRVTLRCSPRSGDLSVYWYQQSLDQGLQFLIQYYNGEERAKGNILERFSAQQFPDLHSELNLSSLELGDSALYFCASSVRRGDGELFFGEGSRLTVL.

The rearrangement links TRBV30 to TRBJ1-1, with 9 nucleotides matching TRBD1. Germline V lookup: CDR1 GTSNPN, CDR2 SVGIG (reference sequence). The CDR3 has 14 residues. The V gene end was trimmed by 5 bases and the J gene end by 0 bases; junction bases not matched to a gene: 4. The CDR3 reads CAWVDRGLNTEAFF. CDR3 DNA sequence: TGTGCCTGGGTTGACAGGGGGTTGAACACTGAAGCTTTCTTT.

V is TRBV14 and J is TRBJ1-2; 8 nucleotides agree with TRBD1. V lost 4 bases to trimming and J lost 3 bases; unmatched junction nucleotides: 4. Germline lookup yields CDR1 SGHDN and CDR2 FVKESK. The CDR3 contains 14 residues. This chain's CDR3 is CASSRATGDYGYTF. The CDR3 DNA reads TGTGCCAGCAGCCGAGCGACAGGGGACTATGGCTACACCTTC.

This clone was seen only a few times. J is TRBJ1-3 and V is TRBV10-3; TRBD1 might be the D (6 bases). V lost 4 bases to trimming and J lost 0 bases, with 7 bases between them. This CDR3 comprises 14 residues. CDR1 and CDR2 from the germline V gene are ENHRY and SYGVKD. As DNA, the CDR3 is TGTGCCATCAGTGGGACAGTCTCTGGAAACACCATATATTTT. Protein: CAISGTVSGNTIYF.

The chain is built from TRBV27 and TRBJ1-1; 7 bases agree with TRBD1. Germline CDR1 is MNHEY and CDR2 is SMNVEV (reference sequence). The CDR3 contains 15 residues. The junction had 6 bases not matched to a gene; V was cut back by 5 bases and J by 0 bases. As DNA, the CDR3 is TGTGCCAGCAGTGTCGACAGGGCCCTGAACACTGAAGCTTTCTTT. Amino acid sequence: CASSVDRALNTEAFF.

The chain carries TRBV5-1 and TRBJ2-5; the match to TRBD2 covers 12 bases. The closer fit of TRBJ2-7 to the DNA end suggests the J call may be wrong. CDR1 and CDR2 (germline): SGHRS, YFSETQ. The CDR3 extends over 15 amino acids. CDR3 DNA: TGCGCCAGCAGCTTGGTGGGACTAGCGGGTATCGAGCAGTACTTC. Encoded protein: CASSLVGLAGIEQYF.

The rearrangement uses TRBV5-5 and TRBJ1-1; unclear D gene. CDR3 length: 14 residues. V was clipped by 2 bases and J by 7 bases, with 15 bases between them. Germline CDR1 and CDR2: SGHKS and YYEKEE (reference sequence). In DNA, the CDR3 is TGTGCCAGCAGCTTTTACAGAGACAAATTTGAAGCTTTCTTT. Its translation: CASSFYRDKFEAFF.

V and J are TRBV28 and TRBJ2-3, with a tentative D call TRBD1 (5 bases). V was shortened by 4 bases and J by 4 bases, with 9 bases between the two germline ends. Germline V gives CDR1 MDHEN, CDR2 SYDVKM. The CDR3 has 13 residues. The CDR3 region has the DNA TGTGCCAGCAGTTCAACAGGTTCAGATACGCAGTATTTT. It codes for CASSSTGSDTQYF.

This clone showed up just once. CDR3 residues: CASSQDRGGGLDTQYF. The CDR3 DNA sequence: TGCGCCAGCAGCCAAGACAGGGGCGGGGGTCTAGATACGCAGTATTTT. The V call is TRBV4-1, the J call TRBJ2-3; weak D call: TRBD2 (7 bases). The V end lost 0 bases, the J end lost 5 bases, and 15 bases lay between the germline ends. The CDR3 length is 16 residues. Germline CDR1 MGHRA, CDR2 YSYEKL.

This clone was seen a single time. The gene calls are TRBV5-1 and TRBJ1-2; 8 bases agree with TRBD1. The V gene end was trimmed by 4 bases and the J gene end by 3 bases; junction bases not matched to a gene: 11. Germline CDR1 SGHRS, CDR2 YFSETQ. The CDR3 has 16 amino acids. CDR3: CASSPSRTGTDYGYTF. CDR3 DNA sequence: TGCGCCAGCAGCCCAAGCCGGACAGGGACCGACTATGGCTACACCTTC.

This clone appeared a single time. The rearrangement uses TRBV29-1 and TRBJ2-5, with D unclear. CDR1 is SQVTM, CDR2 ANQGSEA, per germline. The CDR3 length is 14 residues. Trimming shortened V by 1 base and J by 2 bases, and 11 bases separated the two germline ends. CDR3 sequence reads: CSVEGTETQETQYF. For the CDR3, the DNA is TGCAGCGTTGAAGGAACAGAGACACAAGAGACCCAGTACTTC.

This clone was picked up a small number of times. The rearrangement links TRBV29-1 to TRBJ1-3; 9 bases agree with TRBD1. Germline V gene lookup returns CDR1 SQVTM and CDR2 ANQGSEA. V dropped 5 bases and J dropped 2; count of bases not matched to a gene: 7. CDR3 length: 15 amino acids. The CDR3 region is CSVFQGDRAGNTIYF. CDR3 bases: TGCAGCGTTTTCCAGGGGGACAGGGCTGGAAACACCATATATTTT.

This chain joins TRBV28 and TRBJ1-5; D may be TRBD1 (5 bases). Trimming stripped 6 bases from V and 6 bases from J, with 18 bases between. The CDR3 has 15 residues. Germline CDR1 is MDHEN and CDR2 is SYDVKM. CDR3 nucleotides: TGTGCCAGCAGACCAGCCGGCAGGGAGGGTCAGCCCCAGCATTTT. It translates to CASRPAGREGQPQHF.

This chain connects TRBV7-2 to TRBJ1-1; 7 bases are a match to TRBD1. CDR1 and CDR2 (germline): SGHTA, FQGNSA. This CDR3 comprises 16 residues. V trimming: 2 bases; J trimming: 1 base; junction bases outside the gene matches: 7. CDR3: CASSLILQGRNTEAFF. Here the CDR3 DNA reads TGTGCCAGCAGCTTAATCTTACAGGGGAGGAACACTGAAGCTTTCTTT. The full variable domain, with the rest looked up from reference TRBV7-2 and TRBJ1-1, is GAGVSQSPSNKVTEKGKDVELRCDPISGHTALYWYRQSLGQGLEFLIYFQGNSAPDKSGLPSDRFSAERTGGSVSTLTIQRTQQEDSAVYLCASSLILQGRNTEAFFGQGTRLTVV.

CDR3 protein: CASSHNEGRRYNEQFF. For the CDR3, the DNA is TGCGCCAGCAGCCACAACGAGGGTAGGAGATACAATGAGCAGTTCTTC. The gene calls are TRBV4-1 and TRBJ2-1, with D perhaps matching TRBD2 (5 bases). The CDR3 runs 16 residues. Between the trimmed V and J ends, which lost 3 bases and 4 bases, there was a span of 16 bases. Germline loops: CDR1 MGHRA, CDR2 YSYEKL.

This clone has just a few counts. The V call is TRBV30, the J call TRBJ2-3; 9 bases fit TRBD2. From germline, CDR1 is GTSNPN and CDR2 SVGIG (reference sequence). CDR3 length: 17 amino acids. V was clipped by 0 bases and J by 3 bases; unmatched bases: 10. Here the CDR3 reads CAWSVRPKREETDTQYF. CDR3 sequence (DNA): TGTGCCTGGAGTGTAAGACCCAAGCGGGAGGAAACAGATACGCAGTATTTT.

V is TRBV4-3 and J is TRBJ2-7, with a weak D call TRBD2 (6 bases). CDR3 length: 16 amino acids. V was trimmed by 0 bases and J by 1 base, leaving 13 bases between them. Germline lookup yields CDR1 LGHNA and CDR2 YSLEER. The CDR3 DNA sequence: TGCGCCAGCAGCCAAGATCTTGCGGGACCTTCCTACGAGCAGTACTTC. Translation: CASSQDLAGPSYEQYF.